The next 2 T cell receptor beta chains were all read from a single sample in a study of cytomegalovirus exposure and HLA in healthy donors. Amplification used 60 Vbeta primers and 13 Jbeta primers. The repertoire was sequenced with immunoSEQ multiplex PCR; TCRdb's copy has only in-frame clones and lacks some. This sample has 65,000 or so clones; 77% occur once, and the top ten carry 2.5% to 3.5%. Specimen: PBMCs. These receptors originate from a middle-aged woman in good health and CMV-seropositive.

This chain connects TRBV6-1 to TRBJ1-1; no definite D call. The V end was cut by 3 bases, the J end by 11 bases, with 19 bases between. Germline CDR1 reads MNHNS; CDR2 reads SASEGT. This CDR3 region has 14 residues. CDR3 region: CASSDRIGRTMAFF. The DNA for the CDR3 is TGTGCCAGCAGTGATCGTATAGGGAGGACGATGGCTTTCTTT.

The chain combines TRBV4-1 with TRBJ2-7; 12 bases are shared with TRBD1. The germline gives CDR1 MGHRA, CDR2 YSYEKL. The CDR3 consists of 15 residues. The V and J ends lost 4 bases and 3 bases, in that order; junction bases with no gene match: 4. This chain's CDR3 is CASSRGQGAFYEQYF. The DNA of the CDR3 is TGCGCCAGCAGCCGGGGACAGGGGGCCTTCTACGAGCAGTACTTC.